A single sample is the source of the 14 T cell receptor beta chains below, sequenced in a study of blood T cells in healthy people across ages. Together with a sample-barcoded 5' primer, a J-beta primer mix was included in a second PCR lasting about 6 to 12 cycles. TCRdb reanalysed the 5' RACE reads using MiXCR and keeps one entry per CDR3 protein. The sample lists around 650,000 distinct CDR3 sequences; less than 45% were seen once. Material for sequencing was blood. The receptor source for this set is a man older than 75 in good health.

The chain is built from TRBV7-6 and TRBJ1-1, with 7 bases that match TRBD1. The germline V gene encodes CDR1 SGHVS and CDR2 FNYEAQ. CDR3 length: 17 residues. V lost 1 base and J lost 1; bases outside the gene matches: 9. Here the CDR3 DNA reads TGTGCCAGCAGCTTAGACAGTGGAGGGGGCAAGAACACTGAAGCTTTCTTT. As protein: CASSLDSGGGKNTEAFF.

This clonotype has only a few counts. This chain uses TRBV29-1 with TRBJ2-1; no definite D call. Trimming pared 7 bases from V and 6 bases from J, leaving 10 bases between. Germline V gives CDR1 SQVTM, CDR2 ANQGSEA. There are 11 residues in the CDR3. The CDR3 reads CSGGRLNEQFF. The CDR3 DNA sequence: TGCAGCGGTGGACGCCTCAATGAGCAGTTCTTC.

The rearrangement uses TRBV11-3 and TRBJ2-5; 9 bases agree with TRBD1. Losses at the gene ends were 3 bases for V and 5 bases for J; bases not matched to a gene: 4. Germline V gives CDR1 SGHNT, CDR2 YENEEA. CDR3 length: 14 residues. CDR3 DNA: TGTGCCAGCAGCTTCACCGGGACAGGGGAGACCCAGTACTTC. This gives the protein CASSFTGTGETQYF.

This clonotype showed up just a few times. The rearrangement uses TRBV2 and TRBJ2-1; 10 bases agree with TRBD1. The V segment lost 6 bases and the J segment 2 bases; nucleotides outside the gene matches: 1. Germline V gives CDR1 SNHLY, CDR2 FYNNEI. The CDR3 consists of 14 residues. The CDR3 reads CASSGQGAYNEQFF. CDR3 nucleotide sequence: TGTGCCAGCAGCGGACAGGGGGCCTACAATGAGCAGTTCTTC.

The chain is built from TRBV4-1 and TRBJ2-5; a weak D match, TRBD2 (5 bases). The V end lost 4 bases, the J end lost 3 bases, and 12 bases lay between the germline ends. The CDR3 extends over 14 amino acids. The germline V gene encodes CDR1 MGHRA and CDR2 YSYEKL. This CDR3 reads CASSRTGSKETQYF. CDR3 coding DNA: TGCGCCAGCAGCCGAACGGGATCTAAAGAGACCCAGTACTTC.

Notes on this clonotype: A much larger clone lies a single base off, so this may be a read error. The chain recombines TRBV13 with TRBJ2-1, with D perhaps matching TRBD1 or TRBD2 (5 bases each). The CDR3 spans 16 residues. In germline, CDR1 is PRHDT, CDR2 FYEKMQ (reference sequence). CDR3 nucleotides: TGTGCCAGCACCGAGAGGGGCGGGCCTCGGAACAATGGGCAGTTCTTC. It yields the protein CASTERGGPRNNGQFF.

In this sample, this clonotype turned up a few times. The chain links TRBV9 to TRBJ2-3; D might be TRBD1 (7 bases). V shed 3 bases and J shed 0 bases, with 11 bases lying between them. CDR1 SGDLS and CDR2 YYNGEE come from the germline V gene. This CDR3 contains 15 residues. The CDR3 here is CASSGRGRSTDTQYF. The CDR3 DNA sequence: TGTGCCAGCAGCGGGAGGGGGCGCAGCACAGATACGCAGTATTTT.

At least ten counts were recorded for this clonotype. This rearrangement joins TRBV4-1 to TRBJ2-2; a possible D gene is TRBD1 (6 bases). The CDR3 loop spans 14 amino acids. The germline gives CDR1 MGHRA, CDR2 YSYEKL. V was clipped by 4 bases and J by 5 bases, with 11 bases between them. CDR3 protein: CASSLEQGTGELFF. The DNA of the CDR3 is TGCGCCAGCAGCCTGGAACAGGGAACCGGGGAGCTGTTTTTT.

This clonotype was detected ten times or more. The chain couples TRBV29-1 to TRBJ1-4; 12 bases match TRBD1. This CDR3 region has 15 residues. With 4 bases clipped from V and 7 bases from J, the junction kept 7 bases outside the gene matches. The germline V gene encodes CDR1 SQVTM and CDR2 ANQGSEA. The CDR3: CSVGGTGGAGEKLFF. The CDR3 DNA sequence: TGCAGCGTTGGAGGGACAGGGGGCGCGGGTGAAAAACTGTTTTTT.

The chain has TRBV5-5 and TRBJ2-5; D unresolved. The germline V and J ends were trimmed by 3 bases and 11 bases, with 20 bases remaining between them. Germline V lookup: CDR1 SGHKS, CDR2 YYEKEE (reference sequence). The CDR3 covers 14 residues. The CDR3 sequence is CASSWGNRHNEQYF. The CDR3 nucleotides are TGTGCCAGCAGCTGGGGTAACCGGCACAATGAGCAGTACTTC.

In the case of this clonotype: Mismatch with germline at one junction end may stem from a read error. The V call is TRBV4-3, the J call TRBJ2-1, with D maybe TRBD2 (7 bases). Germline CDR1 and CDR2: LGHNA and YSLEER. CDR3 size: 14 residues. CDR3 sequence reads: CTSSQEGGKHEQFF. CDR3 DNA sequence: TGCACCAGCAGCCAAGAGGGGGGGAAGCATGAGCAGTTCTTC.

This clonotype has just a few counts. The J gene is TRBJ2-1, the V gene TRBV4-3; 9 bases are a match to TRBD1. Germline values: CDR1 LGHNA, CDR2 YSLEER. This CDR3 comprises 13 residues. J lost 9 bases, V lost 3 bases, and 3 bases had no gene match. The CDR3 region has the DNA TGCGCCAGCAGCCAGGACAGGGGCAGTGAGCAGTTCTTC. Encoded protein: CASSQDRGSEQFF.

The chain carries TRBV6-1 and TRBJ2-7, with D hard to call. Germline-derived CDR1 and CDR2 are MNHNS and SASEGT. The CDR3 consists of 13 residues. With 2 bases removed from V and 10 bases from J, the gap between germline ends came to 15 bases. DNA for the CDR3: TGTGCCAGCAGTGAATCTACGGCCGGTTCCCAGTACTTC. Its translation: CASSESTAGSQYF.

This clonotype was recorded many times. The J gene is TRBJ2-7, the V gene TRBV10-3; tentative D call: TRBD2 (6 bases). The CDR3 totals 14 residues. Germline lookup yields CDR1 ENHRY and CDR2 SYGVKD. Trimming took off 0 bases at V and 7 bases at J, with 13 bases between the two ends. CDR3 DNA: TGTGCCATCAGTGAGTCGAGTCTAGCGAGGGAGCAGTACTTC. It encodes CAISESSLAREQYF.